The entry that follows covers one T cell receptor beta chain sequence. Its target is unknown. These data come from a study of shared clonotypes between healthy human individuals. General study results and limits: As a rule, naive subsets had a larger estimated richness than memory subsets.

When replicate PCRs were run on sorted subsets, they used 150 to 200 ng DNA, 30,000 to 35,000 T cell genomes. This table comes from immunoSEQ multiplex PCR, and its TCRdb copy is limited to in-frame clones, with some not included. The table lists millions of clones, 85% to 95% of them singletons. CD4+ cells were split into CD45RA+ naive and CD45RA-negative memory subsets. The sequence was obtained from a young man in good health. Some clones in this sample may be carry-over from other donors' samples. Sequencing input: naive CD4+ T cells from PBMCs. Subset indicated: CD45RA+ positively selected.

The CDR3 region has the DNA TGTGCCAGCTCACCATTCAGCCCAGGACAGGTGGGAACTGAAGCTTTCTTT. Its translation: CASSPFSPGQVGTEAFF. The chain uses TRBV18 and TRBJ1-1, with TRBD1 identical over 7 bases. In germline, CDR1 is KGHSH, CDR2 LQKENI. V gave up 2 bases and J gave up 5 bases; unmatched junction bases: 14. The CDR3 loop spans 17 amino acids.